One and the same sample provided the 6 T cell receptor beta chains below, sequenced in a study of cytomegalovirus exposure and HLA in healthy donors. 60 Vbeta and 13 Jbeta primers were used in PCR. Assay used: immunoSEQ multiplex PCR; TCRdb lists only in-frame clones, some missing. The table has 85,000 to 90,000 clones, 70% to 85% seen once. The sequenced sample consisted of PBMCs. The receptors stem from a man aged 25 to 40 in good health and CMV-seronegative.

The sample holds a few counts of this clone. The J gene is TRBJ1-1, the V gene TRBV30; TRBD1 might be the D (6 bases). V was shortened by 5 bases and J by 1 base, with 11 bases between the two germline ends. The germline CDR1 and CDR2 sequences are GTSNPN and SVGIG (reference sequence). There are 13 residues in the CDR3. CDR3 in amino acids: CAWAKQGNTEAFF. The DNA of the CDR3 is TGTGCCTGGGCTAAACAGGGGAACACTGAAGCTTTCTTT.

The chain recombines TRBV7-6 with TRBJ2-7, with a tentative D call TRBD1 (5 bases). CDR3 length: 16 residues. Germline CDR1 is SGHVS and CDR2 is FNYEAQ. The ends were cut back, 4 bases at V and 4 bases at J, with 20 bases in the middle. The CDR3 bases are TGTGCCAGCAGCTCCCAAAGGCCAGGGAAGAGTTACGAGCAGTACTTC. Encoded protein: CASSSQRPGKSYEQYF.

This clone was detected only a few times. The chain has TRBV7-3 and TRBJ2-1; D unresolved. V was cut by 5 bases and J by 9 bases, with 14 bases left in between. CDR3 length: 13 amino acids. The germline V gene encodes CDR1 SGHTA and CDR2 FQGTGA. In DNA, the CDR3 is TGTGCCAGCAGCCCGGATTTTGGAGTTGAGCAGTTCTTC. It codes for CASSPDFGVEQFF.

The rearrangement links TRBV5-4 to TRBJ1-1; possible D gene TRBD1, 6 bases. Trimming removed 2 bases from V and 8 bases from J, with 19 bases in between. CDR1 SGHNT and CDR2 YYREEE come from the germline V gene (reference sequence). This CDR3 region has 15 residues. CDR3 loop: CASSFGGQRLVEAFF. CDR3 bases: TGTGCCAGCAGCTTTGGAGGACAGCGACTGGTGGAAGCTTTCTTT.

Notes on this clone: The same CDR3 also results from other DNA sequences found in this sample. The chain couples TRBV6-5 to TRBJ2-7; 11 nucleotides agree with TRBD2. Losses at the gene ends were 5 bases for V and 3 bases for J; bases not matched to a gene: 3. Germline V gene data show CDR1 as MNHEY and CDR2 as SVGAGI. This CDR3 region has 14 residues. The chain's CDR3 is CASSPGTSGYEQYF. The CDR3 DNA reads TGTGCCAGCAGTCCTGGGACTAGCGGCTACGAGCAGTACTTC.

The rearrangement uses TRBV11-3 and TRBJ2-7; unclear D gene. The CDR3 sequence is 14 residues long. Germline values: CDR1 SGHNT, CDR2 YENEEA. V lost 1 base to trimming and J lost 0 bases, with 7 bases between them. The CDR3, as DNA: TGTGCCAGCAGCTTAGCTACCCTCTCCTACGAGCAGTACTTC. Protein: CASSLATLSYEQYF. Based on the CDR3 plus reference TRBV11-3 and TRBJ2-7, the full variable domain is EAGVVQSPRYKIIEKKQPVAFWCNPISGHNTLYWYLQNLGQGPELLIRYENEEAVDDSQLPKDRFSAERLKGVDSTLKIQPAELGDSAVYLCASSLATLSYEQYFGPGTRLTVT.